This is a list of T cell receptor beta chains from one sample in a study of cytomegalovirus exposure and HLA in healthy donors. Measured with immunoSEQ multiplex PCR; TCRdb has only the in-frame clones, and not every one. Among a few hundred thousand clones listed, just over 70% were seen once. Specimen: PBMCs. These TCRs come from a female donor in good health and CMV-seronegative. Both conserved end residues are part of each CDR3. A D gene is named only where the DNA matches it firmly. Only part of the rows carry a size: once, few, many, or a class if the clone is expanded.

>TRBD1|once|TRBJ1-1|TRBV18
CASSPNRGGTEAFF
TGTGCCAGCTCACCGAACAGGGGGGGCACTGAAGCTTTCTTT
>.|.|TRBJ2-7|TRBV27
CASSLVGVYEQYF
TGTGCCAGCAGCTTAGTGGGAGTCTACGAGCAGTACTTC
>.|.|TRBJ2-7|TRBV18
CASSPDISYEQYF
TGTGCCAGCTCACCCGACATTTCCTACGAGCAGTACTTC
>.|.|TRBJ1-1|TRBV27
CASSFRGQTEAFF
TGTGCCAGCAGTTTCCGTGGGCAAACTGAAGCTTTCTTT
>TRBD2|.|TRBJ2-1|TRBV11-3
CASSFRLAGRVEDEQFF
TGTGCCAGCAGCTTTCGACTAGCGGGAAGGGTCGAGGATGAGCAGTTCTTC
>.|.|TRBJ1-4|TRBV19
CASTPRGERREKLFF
TGTGCCAGTACCCCAAGGGGTGAAAGAAGGGAAAAACTGTTTTTT
>TRBD2|.|TRBJ2-3|TRBV29-1
CSVREGDTQYF
TGCAGCGTTCGGGAGGGCGATACGCAGTATTTT
>.|.|TRBJ2-5|TRBV5-1
CASSLGQQETQYF
TGCGCCAGCAGCTTGGGGCAGCAAGAGACCCAGTACTTC
>.|.|TRBJ2-7|TRBV7-9
CSSSPGVHEQYF
TGTTCCAGCAGCCCAGGGGTCCACGAGCAGTACTTC
>TRBD2|.|TRBJ2-1|TRBV15
CATSRASGSYNEQFF
TGTGCCACCAGCAGAGCTAGCGGCTCCTACAATGAGCAGTTCTTC
>.|.|TRBJ1-5|TRBV2
CTSRERQGDQPQHF
TGTACCAGCCGGGAGCGGCAGGGTGACCAGCCCCAGCATTTT
>TRBD1|few|TRBJ1-4|TRBV6-1
CASSGAGTVVEKLFF
TGTGCCAGCAGTGGGGCCGGGACAGTGGTTGAAAAACTGTTTTTT
>.|.|TRBJ2-1|TRBV7-2
CASSSRDSPNEQFF
TGTGCCAGCAGCTCCAGGGACTCCCCCAATGAGCAGTTCTTC
>TRBD1|.|TRBJ1-2|TRBV7-9
CASSSSIPGGYGYTF
TGTGCCAGCAGCTCCTCGATTCCAGGGGGATATGGCTACACCTTC
>TRBD1|.|TRBJ1-1|TRBV7-9
CASSTQGMNTEAFF
TGTGCCAGCAGCACACAGGGGATGAACACTGAAGCTTTCTTT
>TRBD2|.|TRBJ2-1|TRBV25-1
CASSDFGTSGSGEQFF
TGTGCCAGCAGTGACTTCGGGACTAGCGGGAGCGGTGAGCAGTTCTTC
>.|once|TRBJ1-1|TRBV9
CASTKQGGPRVNTEAFF
TGTGCCAGCACCAAGCAGGGAGGTCCAAGGGTGAACACTGAAGCTTTCTTT
>TRBD1|.|TRBJ1-2|TRBV2
CASRGQGATYGYTF
TGTGCCAGCAGGGGACAGGGGGCTACGTATGGCTACACCTTC
>TRBD2|.|TRBJ2-2|TRBV5-1
CASSSKLLGLAENTGELFF
TGCGCCAGCAGCTCGAAACTACTCGGCCTAGCGGAAAACACCGGGGAGCTGTTTTTT
>TRBD1|few|TRBJ1-2|TRBV6-5
CASSQYWTGGYTF
TGTGCCAGCAGTCAATACTGGACAGGCGGCTACACCTTC
>.|few|TRBJ1-5|TRBV19
CASSRDRDNQPQHF
TGTGCCAGTAGCAGAGACAGAGATAATCAGCCCCAGCATTTT
>TRBD2|.|TRBJ2-7|TRBV27
CASSPHGGAYEQYF
TGTGCCAGCAGTCCCCACGGGGGGGCCTACGAGCAGTACTTC
>.|.|TRBJ2-3|TRBV10-1
CASSPLGATQYF
TGCGCCAGCAGTCCCCTTGGGGCTACGCAGTATTTT
>.|.|TRBJ2-7|TRBV6-5
CASSYIRAAGTYEQYF
TGTGCCAGCAGTTATATAAGGGCCGCAGGGACCTACGAGCAGTACTTC
>TRBD2|few|TRBJ2-1|TRBV4-1
CASSQGLAGARGQFF
TGCGCCAGCAGCCAGGGACTAGCGGGAGCAAGGGGGCAGTTCTTC
>TRBD2|once|TRBJ2-2|TRBV19
CASSGLAGGDGGELFF
TGTGCCAGTAGTGGATTAGCGGGAGGGGACGGCGGGGAGCTGTTTTTT
>TRBD2|.|TRBJ2-1|TRBV11-3
CASSTGLAGLNEQFF
TGTGCCAGCAGCACGGGACTAGCGGGCCTCAATGAGCAGTTCTTC
>.|.|TRBJ2-1|TRBV2
CASSDPAGSNEQFF
TGTGCCAGCAGTGATCCGGCAGGGTCGAATGAGCAGTTCTTC
>TRBD1|few|TRBJ1-1|TRBV15
CATSYRGSQGTEAFF
TGTGCCACCAGTTACAGGGGGTCGCAGGGCACTGAAGCTTTCTTT
>TRBD2|once|TRBJ2-1|TRBV5-6
CASSLVAGGSNEQFF
TGTGCCAGCAGCTTGGTCGCGGGAGGCTCCAATGAGCAGTTCTTC
>TRBD1|.|TRBJ2-7|TRBV28
CASSSPARGRDEQYF
TGTGCCAGCAGTTCCCCTGCCAGGGGGCGGGATGAGCAGTACTTC
>TRBD1|.|TRBJ1-2|TRBV6-4
CASSDGAGGYYGYTF
TGTGCCAGCAGTGACGGCGCAGGGGGCTACTATGGCTACACCTTC
>TRBD2|.|TRBJ2-1|TRBV7-9
CSSSATVSTSGDYNEQFF
TGTTCCAGCAGCGCAACTGTCTCTACTAGCGGGGATTACAATGAGCAGTTCTTC
>TRBD2|.|TRBJ2-1|TRBV5-1
CASSPWTSGGSDNEQFF
TGCGCCAGCAGCCCCTGGACTAGCGGGGGGAGTGACAATGAGCAGTTCTTC
>TRBD2|few|TRBJ2-3|TRBV5-4
CASSLGLAGASDTQYF
TGTGCCAGCAGCTTGGGACTAGCGGGAGCATCAGATACGCAGTATTTT
>TRBD2|.|TRBJ2-3|TRBV7-6
CASSFNSGSTDTQYF
TGTGCCAGCAGCTTCAACAGCGGGAGTACAGATACGCAGTATTTT
>TRBD1|.|TRBJ2-5|TRBV25-1
CASSKFGQEETQYF
TGTGCCAGCAGTAAATTCGGACAGGAAGAGACCCAGTACTTC
>.|few|TRBJ2-3|TRBV30
CAWSTLLTSTDTQYF
TGTGCCTGGAGTACACTACTAACTAGCACAGATACGCAGTATTTT
>.|.|TRBJ2-1|TRBV19
CASTPSYGSHRVNEQFF
TGTGCCAGTACCCCTAGCTACGGGAGTCATAGGGTAAATGAGCAGTTCTTC
>.|once|TRBJ1-1|TRBV30
CACEGGGTEAFF
TGTGCCTGTGAGGGAGGTGGCACTGAAGCTTTCTTT
>.|few|TRBJ2-5|TRBV13
CASSSPLTGRQETQYF
TGTGCCAGCAGCTCCCCCTTAACGGGAAGACAAGAGACCCAGTACTTC
>.|.|TRBJ1-6|TRBV2
CASTGVGGGVNSPLHF
TGTGCCAGCACCGGAGTCGGCGGCGGGGTTAATTCACCCCTCCACTTT
>TRBD2|.|TRBJ2-3|TRBV5-1
CASSPKTSGHTDTQYF
TGCGCCAGCAGCCCTAAGACTAGCGGACACACAGATACGCAGTATTTT
>TRBD1|.|TRBJ1-1|TRBV7-2
CASSFGQGWTEAFF
TGTGCCAGCAGCTTTGGACAGGGATGGACTGAAGCTTTCTTT
>TRBD2|.|TRBJ2-5|TRBV5-1
CASSLNVASGRETQYF
TGCGCCAGCAGCTTGAACGTAGCTAGCGGGAGGGAGACCCAGTACTTC
>.|.|TRBJ2-7|TRBV11-2
CASRYTDRPSYEQYF
TGTGCCAGCAGGTACACAGACAGGCCCTCCTACGAGCAGTACTTC
>.|.|TRBJ1-1|TRBV28
CASSFRGGGIPAFF
TGTGCCAGCAGTTTCAGGGGAGGGGGGATCCCGGCTTTCTTT
>.|.|TRBJ1-1|TRBV18
CASSPAGNTEAFF
TGTGCCAGCTCACCTGCGGGGAACACTGAAGCTTTCTTT
>TRBD2|.|TRBJ2-1|TRBV19
CASSISGLSSYNEQFF
TGTGCCAGTAGTATTAGCGGGTTAAGCTCCTACAATGAGCAGTTCTTC
>.|.|TRBJ1-2|TRBV5-4
CASSAGGSYGYTF
TGTGCCAGCAGCGCCGGGGGGAGCTATGGCTACACCTTC
>TRBD2|.|TRBJ2-2|TRBV5-1
CASSPGTSGRANTGELFF
TGCGCCAGCAGCCCTGGGACTAGCGGGAGAGCGAACACCGGGGAGCTGTTTTTT
>.|.|TRBJ1-6|TRBV7-2
CASSLGSNSPLHF
TGTGCCAGCAGCTTAGGGAGTAATTCACCCCTCCACTTT